This T cell receptor (beta chain) was observed in a study of a mutant IDH1 vaccine in newly diagnosed glioma. Study background: Patients came in for eight vaccinations, in weeks 1, 3, 5, 7, 11, 15, 19 and 23. Vaccines began 4-6 weeks after radiotherapy alone, or with temozolomide cycles. Patients were pretreated with radiotherapy, temozolomide, or both, mostly both.

Sequenced by immunoSEQ multiplex PCR; TCRdb stores in-frame clones only, minus some. Of about 38,000 clones listed, more than 75% were seen once; the top ten hold roughly 5%. As to time point: week 5, during vaccination. The study gave 300 ug of mutant IDH1 20-mer peptide per vaccine dose, with topical imiquimod. The CDR3 sequence is 14 residues long. V dropped 1 base and J dropped 7 bases, with 10 bases sitting between them. The germline V gene has CDR1 SEHNR and CDR2 FQNEAQ (reference sequence). Study outcomes and limitations: Among top peripheral T cell clonotypes, changes seemed unrelated to pseudoprogression.

Details on this clone: Its antigen is as yet unknown.

This sample comprised PBMCs, obtained from a glioma patient whose treatment included an IDH1 peptide vaccine. The chain has TRBV7-9 and TRBJ1-4; D is perhaps TRBD1 (6 bases). The sequence was obtained from a man in his forties or fifties with glioma. The CDR3 nucleotides read TGTGCCAGCAGCTTAGGGGGGGCAGCTGAAAAACTGTTTTTT. Translating gives CASSLGGAAEKLFF.